The 19 T cell receptor beta chains reported below all come from one sample, sequenced in a study of T cells after yellow fever vaccination. TCRdb re-analysed the 5' RACE reads in MiXCR, keeping a single row per CDR3 protein. The sample has approximately 600,000 distinct CDR3 sequences; roughly 12% are singletons. The material sequenced was PBMCs, taken on the day of the yellow fever booster vaccination. The receptors come from a man younger than 40 who received the YFV17D yellow fever vaccine.

There are a few counts of this clonotype. CDR3 in DNA: TGTGCCAGCAGCCTGGGGGGTAGCAGGCTAAATGAGCAGTTCTTC. Its protein is CASSLGGSRLNEQFF. V gene TRBV5-4 combines with J gene TRBJ2-1, with D maybe TRBD2 (6 bases). The CDR3 is made up of 15 amino acids. Trimming removed 4 bases at V and 7 bases at J, with 18 bases between. Germline CDR1 reads SGHNT; CDR2 reads YYREEE (reference sequence). Combining the CDR3 with reference TRBV5-4 and TRBJ2-1 gives the whole variable domain ETGVTQSPTHLIKTRGQQVTLRCSSQSGHNTVSWYQQALGQGPQFIFQYYREEENGRGNFPPRFSGLQFPNYSSELNVNALELDDSALYLCASSLGGSRLNEQFFGPGTRLTVL.

The rearrangement links TRBV9 to TRBJ2-1; a weak D match, TRBD2 (5 bases). CDR1 SGDLS and CDR2 YYNGEE come from the germline V gene. Trimming took 0 bases from V and 2 from J, leaving 6 bases between them. This CDR3 contains 14 residues. The CDR3 region is CASSVGAAYNEQFF. The CDR3 bases are TGTGCCAGCAGCGTAGGAGCGGCCTACAATGAGCAGTTCTTC. Full variable domain (outside the CDR3, taken from reference TRBV9 and TRBJ2-1): DSGVTQTPKHLITATGQRVTLRCSPRSGDLSVYWYQQSLDQGLQFLIQYYNGEERAKGNILERFSAQQFPDLHSELNLSSLELGDSALYFCASSVGAAYNEQFFGPGTRLTVL.

The genes are TRBV10-1 and TRBJ2-2; 7 bases match TRBD2. Germline assignment: CDR1 WNHNN and CDR2 SYGVQD (reference sequence). This CDR3 is 15 amino acids long. With V trimmed by 2 bases and J by 4 bases, 4 bases remained unmatched. CDR3 region: CASSEASGRTGELFF. As DNA, the CDR3 is TGCGCCAGCAGTGAGGCTAGCGGACGCACCGGGGAGCTGTTTTTT.

The chain carries TRBV5-1 and TRBJ2-7, with TRBD1 identical over 7 bases. CDR3 length equals 15 residues. After removal of 6 bases from V and 3 bases from J, the junction contained 12 bases not matched to a gene. The germline CDR1 and CDR2 sequences are SGHRS and YFSETQ. The CDR3 sequence is CASKNSPGQSYEQYF. For the CDR3, the DNA is TGCGCCAGCAAGAATTCACCGGGACAGAGCTACGAGCAGTACTTC.

This clonotype occurred many times. The genes are TRBV30 and TRBJ2-7; TRBD2 matches 10 bases. The CDR3 is 14 residues long. The germline V gene has CDR1 GTSNPN and CDR2 SVGIG (reference sequence). The trim removed 4 bases at V and 6 bases at J, leaving 9 bases unmatched. DNA for the CDR3: TGTGCCTGGATCGCGAGCGGGAGGGTTCGCGAGCAGTACTTC. It encodes CAWIASGRVREQYF.

The table lists this clonotype with a few counts. The chain carries TRBV11-2 and TRBJ2-5; the D gene is possibly TRBD2 (6 bases). From germline, CDR1 is SGHAT and CDR2 FQNNGV. The CDR3 has 14 amino acids. Trimming removed 5 bases from V and 4 bases from J, with 14 bases in between. The CDR3 bases are TGTGCCAGCAGCGAAAGGAGGGACGGAGAGACCCAGTACTTC. It codes for CASSERRDGETQYF. Looking up the rest from reference TRBV11-2 and TRBJ2-5 gives the full variable domain: EAGVAQSPRYKIIEKRQSVAFWCNPISGHATLYWYQQILGQGPKLLIQFQNNGVVDDSQLPKDRFSAERLKGVDSTLKIQPAKLEDSAVYLCASSERRDGETQYFGPGTRLLVL.

The sample holds a few counts of this clonotype. The chain carries TRBV11-3 and TRBJ2-1; D is ambiguous. V lost 0 bases and J lost 4, with 7 bases in between. The CDR3 covers 14 residues. The germline CDR1 and CDR2 sequences are SGHNT and YENEEA. The CDR3 nucleotides read TGTGCCAGCAGCTTAGACGACTGGTACAATGAGCAGTTCTTC. Its protein is CASSLDDWYNEQFF.

The chain uses TRBV20-1 and TRBJ2-1, with D unclear. The CDR3 extends over 14 amino acids. The ends were cut back, 6 bases at V and 0 bases at J, with 12 bases in the middle. Germline assignment: CDR1 DFQATT and CDR2 SNEGSKA (reference sequence). CDR3 DNA: TGCAGTGCGAAGGGCACTTTCTCCTACAATGAGCAGTTCTTC. Translating it yields CSAKGTFSYNEQFF.

This chain joins TRBV5-1 and TRBJ2-5; D remains unclear. The V gene's germline CDR1 is SGHRS and CDR2 YFSETQ. This CDR3 is built from 11 residues. Trimming pared 6 bases from V and 2 bases from J, leaving 5 bases between. This CDR3 reads CASIEQETQYF. CDR3 nucleotide sequence: TGCGCCAGCATAGAGCAAGAGACCCAGTACTTC.

This clonotype was recorded many times. The CDR3 region is CASSAGQGPRQETQYF. The DNA of the CDR3 is TGTGCCAGCAGCGCAGGACAGGGGCCCCGACAAGAGACCCAGTACTTC. The rearrangement links TRBV7-2 to TRBJ2-5; 9 bases agree with TRBD1. Germline V lookup: CDR1 SGHTA, CDR2 FQGNSA. This CDR3 spans 16 amino acids. With 5 bases clipped from V and 2 bases from J, the junction kept 9 bases outside the gene matches.

In regard to this clonotype: At one boundary the junction diverges from the germline segment, which might be a read error. The chain joins TRBV7-2 to TRBJ2-7; D gene unclear. Looked up from germline, CDR1 is SGHTA and CDR2 is FQGNSA. This CDR3 is 16 amino acids long. The CDR3 here is CASSLASGLSSYEQYF. CDR3 in DNA: TGCGCCAGCAGCTTGGCCTCCGGCCTGAGCTCCTACGAGCAGTACTTC.

The CDR3 DNA reads TGCAGTGCTAGAGATAACAGGCTAGAGACCCAGTACTTC. This translates into CSARDNRLETQYF. The chain combines TRBV20-1 with TRBJ2-5; a weak D match, TRBD1 (5 bases). V gave up 0 bases and J gave up 4 bases, with 9 bases separating them. This CDR3 comprises 13 residues. Germline-derived CDR1 and CDR2 are DFQATT and SNEGSKA (reference sequence).

This chain connects TRBV20-1 to TRBJ2-1; 9 bases map to TRBD2. Germline V CDR1 and CDR2: DFQATT, SNEGSKA (reference sequence). Unmatched junction bases numbered 12, after V lost 5 bases and J lost 7 bases. CDR3 length: 15 residues. DNA of the CDR3: TGCAGTGCTCCCAGTCCGGGACTAGCAGGTAATGAGCAGTTCTTC. Protein product: CSAPSPGLAGNEQFF.

The CDR3 DNA follows: TGTGCCAGCAGCTCGGGACATTTCTCTGGAAACACCATATATTTT. Protein product: CASSSGHFSGNTIYF. This chain joins TRBV7-2 and TRBJ1-3; maybe TRBD1 (6 bases). Germline CDR1 and CDR2: SGHTA and FQGNSA. Trimming removed 4 bases from V and 0 bases from J, with 10 bases in between. This CDR3 comprises 15 residues. Full variable domain (rest looked up from reference TRBV7-2 and TRBJ1-3): GAGVSQSPSNKVTEKGKDVELRCDPISGHTALYWYRQSLGQGLEFLIYFQGNSAPDKSGLPSDRFSAERTGGSVSTLTIQRTQQEDSAVYLCASSSGHFSGNTIYFGEGSWLTVV.

The chain links TRBV7-2 to TRBJ1-2; no firm D call. The V gene lost 1 base and the J gene lost 5 bases, with 8 bases spanning the gap. This CDR3 is 13 amino acids long. In germline, CDR1 is SGHTA, CDR2 FQGNSA. In DNA, the CDR3 is TGTGCCAGCAGCTTAGGGTCAGAATATGGCTACACCTTC. Residues: CASSLGSEYGYTF.

The chain uses TRBV7-8 and TRBJ2-7, with TRBD2 matching over 9 bases. The CDR3 length is 17 residues. The germline CDR1 and CDR2 sequences are SGHVS and FQNEAQ. V shed 4 bases and J 3 bases; nucleotides not matched to a gene: 13. The CDR3 nucleotides are TGTGCCAGCAGCTATAGGGTAGCGGGAGCCCGGTTCTACGAGCAGTACTTC. It encodes CASSYRVAGARFYEQYF.

The chain is built from TRBV24-1 and TRBJ2-5, with 7 bases matching TRBD1. With V trimmed by 3 bases and J by 5 bases, 5 bases remained unmatched. Germline lookup yields CDR1 KGHDR and CDR2 SFDVKD. CDR3 size: 14 residues. This CDR3 is CATSDPGQWETQYF. The DNA of the CDR3 is TGTGCCACCAGTGATCCGGGACAGTGGGAGACCCAGTACTTC.

The V and J genes are TRBV28 and TRBJ2-5; 13 bases match TRBD2. This CDR3 spans 17 amino acids. After removal of 7 bases from V and 7 bases from J, the junction contained 15 bases not matched to a gene. CDR1 is MDHEN, CDR2 SYDVKM, per germline. The CDR3 DNA reads as TGTGCCAGCACCACTCCCAGGACTAGCGGGAGTTTGGGGACCCAGTACTTC. It translates to CASTTPRTSGSLGTQYF.

This clonotype was seen repeatedly, ten times or more. CDR3 protein: CASSARGGLSDTQYF. The DNA of the CDR3 is TGTGCCAGCAGCGCCCGGGGGGGGCTCTCAGATACGCAGTATTTT. The J gene is TRBJ2-3, the V gene TRBV7-8; 8 nucleotides agree with TRBD2. The CDR3 sequence is 15 residues long. With 5 bases clipped from V and 4 bases from J, the junction kept 8 bases outside the gene matches. Germline CDR1 reads SGHVS; CDR2 reads FQNEAQ.